The 28 T cell receptor beta chains in this list originate from one sample, sequenced in a study of T cell changes during pregnancy in multiple sclerosis (dated by TCRdb to about 2019). The library came from the immunoSEQ multiplex PCR assay. TCRdb took this table from immuneACCESS and kept in-frame rearrangements with V and J called. Such tables lack part of the clones; where checked against another copy, unresolved V genes explain under half of the gap, and the rest is unexplained. The sample table lists 55,000 to 85,000 clones, just under 95% of them with a count of one. The ten largest make up less than 2% of the sample. Specimen: peripheral blood, collected in the second trimester of pregnancy. The receptor source for this set is a female donor with multiple sclerosis, enrolled in a pregnancy study.

The rearrangement uses TRBV2 and TRBJ1-2; TRBD1 aligns across 9 bases. Germline CDR1 reads SNHLY; CDR2 reads FYNNEI. V shed 8 bases, J shed 4 bases, and the junction held 8 bases outside the gene matches. The CDR3 consists of 14 residues. This CDR3 reads CASGGQGQGYGYTF. Here the CDR3 DNA reads TGTGCCAGCGGCGGACAGGGGCAGGGCTATGGCTACACCTTC.

The chain employs TRBV10-2 and TRBJ2-7; D unresolved. Trimming cost V 6 bases and J 2 bases, with 5 bases left between them. Germline CDR1 and CDR2: WSHSY and SAAADI. This CDR3 is 11 amino acids long. The CDR3 is CASRQTYEQYF. The CDR3 DNA follows: TGCGCCAGCAGACAGACCTACGAGCAGTACTTC.

The chain is built from TRBV6-1 and TRBJ1-5; perhaps TRBD1 as D (6 bases). Deletions cut 3 bases from V and 0 bases from J, with 12 bases between. Germline CDR1 MNHNS, CDR2 SASEGT. The CDR3 consists of 16 residues. The CDR3 DNA sequence: TGTGCCAGCAGTGATGAGGGGGGGTATAGCAATCAGCCCCAGCATTTT. Its protein product is CASSDEGGYSNQPQHF.

The chain has TRBV11-2 and TRBJ2-5, with D possibly TRBD1 on 6 matching bases. CDR1 SGHAT and CDR2 FQNNGV come from the germline V gene. V was trimmed by 5 bases and J by 2 bases, leaving 18 bases between them. The CDR3 is 16 residues long. CDR3 loop: CASSTSWGQVQETQYF. In DNA form, the CDR3 reads TGTGCCAGCAGCACTTCGTGGGGACAAGTACAAGAGACCCAGTACTTC.

The DNA of the CDR3 is TGTGCCAGCAGTTCTGACAGGGCTCAGTTCTATGGCTACACCTTC. Translating it yields CASSSDRAQFYGYTF. V gene TRBV7-9 combines with J gene TRBJ1-2; the match to TRBD1 covers 7 bases. The J segment lost 4 bases and the V segment lost 6 bases, leaving 11 bases of the junction unmatched. The CDR3 consists of 15 residues. The V gene's germline CDR1 is SEHNR and CDR2 FQNEAQ (reference sequence).

The V call is TRBV2, the J call TRBJ1-3; a weak D match, TRBD1 (6 bases). V lost 4 bases and J lost 0, with 7 bases in between. Germline loops: CDR1 SNHLY, CDR2 FYNNEI. CDR3 length: 14 residues. The CDR3 DNA is TGTGCCAGCAGTGTACAGGGCTCTGGAAACACCATATATTTT. Its translation: CASSVQGSGNTIYF.

The genes are TRBV27 and TRBJ1-1; 9 bases agree with TRBD1. With V trimmed by 6 bases and J by 1 base, 6 bases remained unmatched. The CDR3 totals 15 residues. Germline V gene lookup returns CDR1 MNHEY and CDR2 SMNVEV (reference sequence). CDR3 sequence: CASRRTGAQNTEAFF. DNA for the CDR3: TGTGCCAGCAGGCGGACAGGGGCCCAGAACACTGAAGCTTTCTTT.

The chain recombines TRBV7-3 with TRBJ2-1; 7 nucleotides align to TRBD2. The germline V gene has CDR1 SGHTA and CDR2 FQGTGA. Trimming removed 5 bases from V and 4 bases from J; junction bases left unmatched: 8. The CDR3 loop spans 15 amino acids. As DNA, the CDR3 is TGTGCCAGCAGCGCGTTAGCGGGCCCTTACAATGAGCAGTTCTTC. It translates to CASSALAGPYNEQFF.

The chain combines TRBV9 with TRBJ1-4; 9 bases match TRBD1. CDR1 is SGDLS, CDR2 YYNGEE, per germline. V was pared by 3 bases and J by 5 bases, with 5 bases of the junction left unmatched. This CDR3 is 15 amino acids long. This CDR3 reads CASSAVQGANEKLFF. DNA for the CDR3: TGTGCCAGCAGCGCAGTACAGGGGGCAAATGAAAAACTGTTTTTT.

The gene calls are TRBV28 and TRBJ1-1; D unclear. Germline V gene data show CDR1 as MDHEN and CDR2 as SYDVKM. The V end was cut by 1 base, the J end by 8 bases, with 8 bases between. The CDR3 consists of 12 residues. The chain's CDR3 is CASSLSLGEAFF. The CDR3 bases are TGTGCCAGCAGTTTATCTCTCGGGGAAGCTTTCTTT.

This chain connects TRBV27 to TRBJ2-3, with D hard to call. Germline CDR1 reads MNHEY; CDR2 reads SMNVEV (reference sequence). CDR3 length: 12 residues. V dropped 5 bases and J dropped 1 base, with 4 bases sitting between them. The CDR3 sequence is CASSRGTDTQYF. In DNA form, the CDR3 reads TGTGCCAGCAGTCGGGGCACAGATACGCAGTATTTT.

This chain uses TRBV7-2 with TRBJ1-4; the match to TRBD1 covers 7 bases. CDR3 length equals 15 residues. J lost 10 bases, V lost 0 bases, and 8 bases had no gene match. Germline-derived CDR1 and CDR2 are SGHTA and FQGNSA. The CDR3 reads CASSLAGRDSSKLFF. The CDR3 DNA reads as TGTGCCAGCAGCTTAGCCGGCAGGGACAGTTCAAAACTGTTTTTT. The full variable domain, with the rest looked up from reference TRBV7-2 and TRBJ1-4, is GAGVSQSPSNKVTEKGKDVELRCDPISGHTALYWYRQSLGQGLEFLIYFQGNSAPDKSGLPSDRFSAERTGGSVSTLTIQRTQQEDSAVYLCASSLAGRDSSKLFFGSGTQLSVL.

The chain has TRBV9 and TRBJ2-1, with 9 bases aligning to TRBD1. CDR3 length: 15 residues. Unmatched junction bases numbered 8, after V lost 3 bases and J lost 7 bases. The V gene's germline CDR1 is SGDLS and CDR2 YYNGEE. CDR3 residues: CASSAETGGVNEQFF. Here the CDR3 DNA reads TGTGCCAGCAGCGCCGAGACAGGGGGAGTGAATGAGCAGTTCTTC.

This clone has a handful of counts. The gene calls are TRBV19 and TRBJ1-5; no clear D. The CDR3 covers 15 residues. The V gene's germline CDR1 is LNHDA and CDR2 SQIVND (reference sequence). Between the trimmed V and J ends, which lost 3 bases and 2 bases, there was a span of 11 bases. CDR3 loop: CASSIRDFGNQPQHF. CDR3 nucleotide sequence: TGTGCCAGTAGTATCCGGGATTTCGGCAATCAGCCCCAGCATTTT. Combining the CDR3 with reference TRBV19 and TRBJ1-5 gives the whole variable domain DGGITQSPKYLFRKEGQNVTLSCEQNLNHDAMYWYRQDPGQGLRLIYYSQIVNDFQKGDIAEGYSVSREKKESFPLTVTSAQKNPTAFYLCASSIRDFGNQPQHFGDGTRLSIL.

This sequence joins TRBV6-1 and TRBJ1-3; the D is unclear. Between the trimmed V and J ends, which lost 7 bases and 4 bases, there was a span of 5 bases. Germline V gives CDR1 MNHNS, CDR2 SASEGT. The CDR3 length is 11 residues. This CDR3 reads CASILGNTIYF. The CDR3 coding sequence is TGTGCCAGCATACTAGGAAACACCATATATTTT.

This clone was picked up one time. V and J are TRBV7-9 and TRBJ1-1; D call uncertain. Between the trimmed V and J ends, which lost 0 bases and 0 bases, there was a span of 5 bases. Germline V CDR1 and CDR2: SEHNR, FQNEAQ (reference sequence). CDR3 length: 14 amino acids. The CDR3 is CASSLAQVNTEAFF. The DNA for the CDR3 is TGTGCCAGCAGCTTAGCGCAGGTGAACACTGAAGCTTTCTTT.

CDR3 DNA sequence: TGTGCCAGCATAGACTTCTATAGCAATCAGCCCCAGCATTTT. Residues: CASIDFYSNQPQHF. The V gene is TRBV6-6, the J gene TRBJ1-5; no reliable D call. CDR1 is MNHNY, CDR2 SVGAGI, per germline (reference sequence). V shed 7 bases and J shed 0 bases, with 10 bases lying between them. This CDR3 region has 14 residues.

The chain couples TRBV6-4 to TRBJ2-1, with 13 nucleotides matching TRBD2. The CDR3 sequence is 18 residues long. V lost 5 bases and J lost 3; bases outside the gene matches: 10. Germline V gene sequence: CDR1 MRHNA, CDR2 SNTAGT. The CDR3 reads CASSPGTSGIVNYNEQFF. CDR3 coding DNA: TGTGCCAGCAGTCCCGGGACTAGCGGGATAGTTAACTACAATGAGCAGTTCTTC.

The rearrangement uses TRBV7-2 and TRBJ2-1; 9 bases match TRBD2. Losses at the gene ends were 8 bases for V and 9 bases for J; bases not matched to a gene: 8. This CDR3 has 13 amino acids. The germline gives CDR1 SGHTA, CDR2 FQGNSA. In DNA form, the CDR3 reads TGTGCCAGCGGGGTAGCGGGAGTTCGTGAGCAGTTCTTC. It specifies CASGVAGVREQFF.

The genes are TRBV14 and TRBJ2-4; 11 bases fit TRBD1. Germline assignment: CDR1 SGHDN and CDR2 FVKESK. V was pared by 4 bases and J by 7 bases, with 6 bases of the junction left unmatched. CDR3 size: 15 residues. CDR3 residues: CASSREDRGRNIQYF. CDR3 nucleotides: TGTGCCAGCAGCCGTGAGGACAGGGGGCGCAACATTCAGTACTTC.

The chain uses TRBV2 and TRBJ2-1; the match to TRBD2 covers 10 bases. Germline V gene sequence: CDR1 SNHLY, CDR2 FYNNEI. The CDR3 runs 16 residues. The ends lost 4 bases at V and 6 bases at J; junction bases unmatched: 9. The chain's CDR3 is CASSGLAGRTRNEQFF. For the CDR3, the DNA is TGTGCCAGCAGTGGACTAGCGGGCCGAACACGCAATGAGCAGTTCTTC.

The rearrangement uses TRBV6-6 and TRBJ1-3, with D perhaps TRBD1 (5 bases). Trimming took 1 base from V and 4 from J, leaving 14 bases between them. The germline V gene encodes CDR1 MNHNY and CDR2 SVGAGI (reference sequence). The CDR3 runs 16 residues. The CDR3 is CASSYYQRGSGNTIYF. The DNA of the CDR3 is TGTGCCAGCAGTTACTATCAGCGGGGCTCAGGAAACACCATATATTTT.

The V call is TRBV30, the J call TRBJ2-3; TRBD1 matches 10 bases. From germline, CDR1 is GTSNPN and CDR2 SVGIG (reference sequence). V shed 2 bases and J 8 bases; nucleotides not matched to a gene: 16. The CDR3 spans 17 residues. In DNA, the CDR3 is TGTGCCTGGAGTTTAGGCCTGTCCGGGACAGGGGATGGTACGCAGTATTTT. This sequence encodes CAWSLGLSGTGDGTQYF.

V and J are TRBV5-5 and TRBJ2-3; 7 bases are a match to TRBD2. This CDR3 is 17 amino acids long. Germline V lookup: CDR1 SGHKS, CDR2 YYEKEE (reference sequence). The junction had 11 bases not matched to a gene; V was cut back by 0 bases and J by 4 bases. The CDR3 loop is CASSLGGGQRHADTQYF. The CDR3 nucleotides read TGTGCCAGCAGCTTGGGGGGGGGTCAACGGCACGCAGATACGCAGTATTTT.

This clone has only a few counts. This rearrangement joins TRBV18 to TRBJ2-2; TRBD1 matches 9 bases. There are 16 residues in the CDR3. V shed 5 bases, J shed 5 bases, and the junction held 9 bases outside the gene matches. Germline-derived CDR1 and CDR2 are KGHSH and LQKENI. CDR3 loop: CASSSTGGVGTGELFF. The CDR3 nucleotides read TGTGCCAGCTCATCAACAGGGGGCGTTGGGACCGGGGAGCTGTTTTTT.

This clone occurred once. The genes are TRBV5-1 and TRBJ1-4; 12 nucleotides line up with TRBD1. The V and J ends lost 6 bases and 6 bases, in that order; junction bases with no gene match: 9. CDR3 length equals 16 residues. Germline V gene sequence: CDR1 SGHRS, CDR2 YFSETQ. CDR3 in DNA: TGCGCCAGCACGTCCCGGGACAGGGGGCGGGATGAAAAACTGTTTTTT. As protein: CASTSRDRGRDEKLFF.

The chain couples TRBV28 to TRBJ2-3; 7 bases match TRBD2. V dropped 10 bases and J dropped 3; count of bases not matched to a gene: 10. Looked up from germline, CDR1 is MDHEN and CDR2 is SYDVKM. The CDR3 spans 14 residues. The CDR3, as DNA: TGTGCCACTGGGTACGAGCGGGGTACAGATACGCAGTATTTT. Translating it yields CATGYERGTDTQYF.

This sequence joins TRBV6-1 and TRBJ2-1; 10 nucleotides align to TRBD2. V was pared by 10 bases and J by 9 bases, with 9 bases of the junction left unmatched. The germline V gene has CDR1 MNHNS and CDR2 SASEGT. The CDR3 is 13 residues long. The CDR3 reads CATPGTSVTEQFF. The DNA for the CDR3 is TGTGCCACCCCCGGGACTAGCGTCACTGAGCAGTTCTTC.